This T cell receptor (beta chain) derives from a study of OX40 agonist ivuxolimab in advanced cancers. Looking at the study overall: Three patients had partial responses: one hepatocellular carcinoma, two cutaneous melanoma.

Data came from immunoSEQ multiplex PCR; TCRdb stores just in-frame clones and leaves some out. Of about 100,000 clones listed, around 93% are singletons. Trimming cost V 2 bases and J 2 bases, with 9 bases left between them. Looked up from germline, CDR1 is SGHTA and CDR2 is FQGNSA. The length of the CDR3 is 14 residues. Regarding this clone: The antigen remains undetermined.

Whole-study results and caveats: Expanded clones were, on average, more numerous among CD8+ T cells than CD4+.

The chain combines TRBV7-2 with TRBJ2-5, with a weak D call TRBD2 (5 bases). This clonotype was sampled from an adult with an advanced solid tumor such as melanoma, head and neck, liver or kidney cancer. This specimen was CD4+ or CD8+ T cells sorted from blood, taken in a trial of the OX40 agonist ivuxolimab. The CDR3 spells CASSLYGSQETQYF. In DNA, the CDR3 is TGTGCCAGCAGCTTATATGGGAGTCAAGAGACCCAGTACTTC.